This TCR beta chain was recorded in a study of blood T cell repertoires in COVID-19. Method: immunoSEQ multiplex PCR; TCRdb's copy keeps in-frame clones and lacks some. This sample has some 14,000 clones; around 74% occur once, and the top ten carry over 40%. Trimming took 6 bases from V and 0 from J, leaving 5 bases between them. CDR3 length: 13 amino acids. This chain links TRBV12-3 or TRBV12-4 with TRBJ1-4; D gene unclear. Sequencing used peripheral blood. The TCR sequence derives from a woman older than 75 with acute or convalescent COVID-19. CDR3 amino acids: CASSQATNEKLFF. CDR3 bases: TGTGCCAGCAGCCAGGCAACTAATGAAAAACTGTTTTTT.